This paragraph covers one T cell receptor (beta chain) sequence. The antigen is unknown. Each sample used at least 7 million PBMCs. The source of the sample is a study of blood T cells in healthy people across ages. It was with a sample-barcoded 5' primer and a J-beta primer mix that a second PCR of roughly 6 to 11 cycles was run. One entry per CDR3 protein, called by TCRdb with MiXCR from the 5' RACE reads. Of hundreds of thousands of distinct CDR3 sequences listed, roughly 60% are singletons. Overall study findings and caveats: Getting older went along with TCR beta diversity per million T cells dropping roughly linearly.

The clonotype comes from a man aged 25 to 40 in good health. Sequencing was carried out using blood.

The CDR3: CAISESPASGGSTDTQYF. DNA of the CDR3: TGTGCCATCAGTGAGTCGCCTGCTAGCGGGGGAAGCACAGATACGCAGTATTTT. V gene TRBV10-3 combines with J gene TRBJ2-3; 10 bases map to TRBD2. V shed 0 bases, J shed 0 bases, and the junction held 6 bases outside the gene matches. Germline V gene sequence: CDR1 ENHRY, CDR2 SYGVKD. The CDR3 is made up of 18 amino acids.